This TCR beta chain was sequenced in a study of shared clonotypes between healthy human individuals. Study observations and caveats: Richness estimates generally favored naive over memory subsets.

Deep level was the assay's run setting. Study processing details: With immunoSEQ giving junction-only sequences and no quality scores, filtering differed. Method: immunoSEQ multiplex PCR; TCRdb's copy keeps in-frame clones and lacks some. V, J and clone size derive from that table, while D and trimming were established from the DNA sequence. The sample has around 600,000 clones, approximately 96% seen once; the top ten hold approximately 0.11%. Naive CD8 populations comprised CD45RO-negative cells positively selected for CCR7, excluding terminally differentiated effector memory CD45RA+ cells. Recent acute infections and vaccinations were absent in the healthy HIV-negative adult donors. As for this clone: Its antigen is unknown.

The CDR3 covers 14 residues. V was trimmed by 5 bases and J by 9 bases, leaving 14 bases between them. The V gene's germline CDR1 is LNHNV and CDR2 YYDKDF (reference sequence). This sequence originates from a woman in her 30s in good health. Sequenced: naive CD8+ T cells sorted from blood. The chain employs TRBV15 and TRBJ1-6; D is ambiguous. CDR3 nucleotides: TGTGCCACCAGCCCCGGGATGGGCGGTTCACCCCTCCACTTT. It encodes CATSPGMGGSPLHF.